This TCR beta chain is from a study of OX40 agonist ivuxolimab in advanced cancers. Study context: Three dose-escalation patients had partial responses: one with hepatocellular carcinoma and two with cutaneous melanoma. Broader study findings: CD4+ T cells averaged fewer expanded clones than CD8+ T cells.

Germline V gene lookup returns CDR1 GTSNPN and CDR2 SVGIG (reference sequence). CDR3 size: 13 residues. The V and J ends lost 0 bases and 8 bases, in that order; junction bases with no gene match: 3. As concerns this clone: The antigen remains unidentified.

The repertoire was sequenced with immunoSEQ multiplex PCR; TCRdb's copy has only in-frame clones and lacks some. Of 55,000 to 75,000 clones listed, around 85% are singletons. The sample consisted of CD4+ or CD8+ T cells sorted from blood, taken in a trial of the OX40 agonist ivuxolimab. The TCR was taken from an adult with an advanced solid tumor such as melanoma, head and neck, liver or kidney cancer. The V call is TRBV30, the J call TRBJ2-4; 8 bases match TRBD1. CDR3 sequence reads: CAWSVRQGHIQYF. Written as DNA, the CDR3 is TGTGCCTGGAGTGTCCGACAGGGGCACATTCAGTACTTC.